This TCR beta chain was recorded in a study of cytomegalovirus exposure and HLA in healthy donors. This clone has a handful of counts. Primers: 60 Vbeta forward and 13 Jbeta reverse. TCRdb keeps only in-frame clones here, not all; method: immunoSEQ multiplex PCR. The data show fewer than 200,000 clones, approximately 77% seen once. The sequence was collected from a male donor in good health and CMV-seropositive. Sequencing was carried out using PBMCs.

This CDR3 reads CASSLFSVYTGELFF. The CDR3 nucleotides are TGTGCCAGCAGCTTGTTTAGTGTTTACACCGGGGAGCTGTTTTTT. The chain links TRBV5-6 to TRBJ2-2; D not resolved. V was clipped by 1 base and J by 3 bases, with 10 bases between them. This CDR3 contains 15 residues. Germline lookup yields CDR1 SGHDT and CDR2 YYEEEE.